This T cell receptor beta chain was profiled in a study of molecular identifiers for immune sequencing clone quantification. Findings of the study overall: Over 97% of CMV-specific effector molecules, but under 1% of naive ones, were in clones above 20 copies. Jurkat TCR RNA from one cell was spiked into 1 million or so naive cells, and it was reportedly detectable there.

V gave up 3 bases and J gave up 2 bases, with 12 bases separating them. This CDR3 comprises 15 residues. The germline CDR1 and CDR2 sequences are LGHDT and YNNKEL (reference sequence). To note about this clonotype: The target antigen is unknown.

Each CDR3 protein gets one entry after TCRdb re-called the PCR reads with MiXCR. The table lists hundreds of thousands of distinct CDR3 sequences, about 25% of them singletons. This clonotype was sampled from a human donor in good health. Some libraries in this study had Jurkat cell RNA spiked in. Sequences were obtained from naive CD8+ T cells from blood, with Jurkat cell RNA spiked in. Subset here: FACS-sorted CD8+CD4-CCR7+CD45RA+ naive T cells. The chain carries TRBV3-1 and TRBJ2-3; D remains ambiguous. The CDR3 here is CASSHPWALTDTQYF. The CDR3, as DNA: TGTGCCAGCAGCCACCCCTGGGCGCTCACAGATACGCAGTATTTT.